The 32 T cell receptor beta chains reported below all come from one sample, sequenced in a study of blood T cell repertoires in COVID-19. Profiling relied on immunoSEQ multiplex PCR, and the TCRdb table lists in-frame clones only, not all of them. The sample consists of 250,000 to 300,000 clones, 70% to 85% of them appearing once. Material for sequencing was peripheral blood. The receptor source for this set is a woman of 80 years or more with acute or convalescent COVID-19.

The CDR3 loop reads CASSLGLTTEAFF. Written as DNA, the CDR3 is TGCGCCAGCAGCTTGGGGCTTACCACTGAAGCTTTCTTT. V usage is TRBV5-1 and J usage is TRBJ1-1; D is ambiguous. The CDR3 length is 13 residues. Germline V lookup: CDR1 SGHRS, CDR2 YFSETQ. Trimming cost V 0 bases and J 4 bases, with 7 bases left between them.

The CDR3: CASTELELDTQYF. The CDR3 nucleotides are TGTGCCAGCACAGAACTAGAGCTAGATACGCAGTATTTT. The rearrangement joins TRBV2 to TRBJ2-3; D may be TRBD2 (5 bases). The germline V gene encodes CDR1 SNHLY and CDR2 FYNNEI. The length of the CDR3 is 13 residues. V was trimmed by 7 bases and J by 5 bases, leaving 13 bases between them.

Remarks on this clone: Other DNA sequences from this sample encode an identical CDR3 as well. CDR3 protein: CASSSDRVGYTF. The CDR3 region has the DNA TGTGCCAGCAGCTCTGACAGGGTCGGCTACACCTTC. V and J are TRBV12-3 or TRBV12-4 and TRBJ1-2; 7 nucleotides align to TRBD1. The CDR3 sequence is 12 residues long. Trimming cost V 6 bases and J 8 bases; bases outside gene matches: 6.

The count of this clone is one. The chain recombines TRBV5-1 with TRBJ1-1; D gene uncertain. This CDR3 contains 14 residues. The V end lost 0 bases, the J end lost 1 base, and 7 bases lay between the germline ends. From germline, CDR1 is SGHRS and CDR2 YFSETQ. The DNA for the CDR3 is TGCGCCAGCAGCTTGGGGTACGGGAACACTGAAGCTTTCTTT. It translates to CASSLGYGNTEAFF.

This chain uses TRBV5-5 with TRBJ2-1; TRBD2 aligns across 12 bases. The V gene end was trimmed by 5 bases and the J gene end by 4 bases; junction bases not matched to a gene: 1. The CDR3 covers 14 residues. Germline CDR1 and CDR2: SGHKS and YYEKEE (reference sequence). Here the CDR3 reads CASRGTSGYNEQFF. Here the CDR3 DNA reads TGTGCCAGCAGGGGGACTAGCGGGTACAATGAGCAGTTCTTC.

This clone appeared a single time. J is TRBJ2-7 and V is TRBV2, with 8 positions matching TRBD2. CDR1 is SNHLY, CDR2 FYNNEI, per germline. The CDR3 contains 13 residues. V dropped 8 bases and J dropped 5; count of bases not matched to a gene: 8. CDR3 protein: CASSGGLADEQYF. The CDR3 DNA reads TGTGCCAGCTCCGGCGGACTAGCCGACGAGCAGTACTTC.

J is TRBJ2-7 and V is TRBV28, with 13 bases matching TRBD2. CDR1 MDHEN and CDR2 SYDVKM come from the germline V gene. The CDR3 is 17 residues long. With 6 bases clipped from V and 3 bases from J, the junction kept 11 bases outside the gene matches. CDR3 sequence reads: CASRSGGLAGASYEQYF. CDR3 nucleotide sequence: TGTGCCAGCAGATCCGGTGGACTAGCGGGAGCAAGCTACGAGCAGTACTTC.

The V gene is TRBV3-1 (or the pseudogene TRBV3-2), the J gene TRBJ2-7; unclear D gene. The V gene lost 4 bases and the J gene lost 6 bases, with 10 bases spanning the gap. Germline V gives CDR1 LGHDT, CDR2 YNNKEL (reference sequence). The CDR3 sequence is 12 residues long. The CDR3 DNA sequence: TGTGCCAGCAGCCGCTCAGGTGGCGAGCAGTACTTC. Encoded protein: CASSRSGGEQYF.

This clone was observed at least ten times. The CDR3 DNA sequence: TGTGCCAGCAGTGAACGGGTAGATTTGGAGCCCCAGCATTTT. This encodes CASSERVDLEPQHF. This rearrangement joins TRBV6-1 to TRBJ1-5, with D unclear. The CDR3 is 14 amino acids. V gave up 2 bases and J gave up 8 bases, with 13 bases separating them. From germline, CDR1 is MNHNS and CDR2 SASEGT.

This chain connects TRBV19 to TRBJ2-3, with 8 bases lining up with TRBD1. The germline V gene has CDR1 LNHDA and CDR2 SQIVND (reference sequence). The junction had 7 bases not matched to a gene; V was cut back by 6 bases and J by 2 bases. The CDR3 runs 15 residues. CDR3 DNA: TGTGCCAGTAGCCCCCGGACAGGGACCACAGATACGCAGTATTTT. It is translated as CASSPRTGTTDTQYF. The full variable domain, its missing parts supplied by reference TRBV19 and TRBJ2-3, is DGGITQSPKYLFRKEGQNVTLSCEQNLNHDAMYWYRQDPGQGLRLIYYSQIVNDFQKGDIAEGYSVSREKKESFPLTVTSAQKNPTAFYLCASSPRTGTTDTQYFGPGTRLTVL.

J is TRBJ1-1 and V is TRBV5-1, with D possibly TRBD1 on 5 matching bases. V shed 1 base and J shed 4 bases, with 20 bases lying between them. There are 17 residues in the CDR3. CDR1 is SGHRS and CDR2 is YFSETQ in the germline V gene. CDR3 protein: CASSLFVSGFSTTEAFF. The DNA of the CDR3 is TGCGCCAGCAGCTTGTTCGTTTCAGGGTTCAGTACCACTGAAGCTTTCTTT. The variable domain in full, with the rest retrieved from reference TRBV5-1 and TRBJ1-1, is KAGVTQTPRYLIKTRGQQVTLSCSPISGHRSVSWYQQTPGQGLQFLFEYFSETQRNKGNFPGRFSGRQFSNSRSEMNVSTLELGDSALYLCASSLFVSGFSTTEAFFGQGTRLTVV.

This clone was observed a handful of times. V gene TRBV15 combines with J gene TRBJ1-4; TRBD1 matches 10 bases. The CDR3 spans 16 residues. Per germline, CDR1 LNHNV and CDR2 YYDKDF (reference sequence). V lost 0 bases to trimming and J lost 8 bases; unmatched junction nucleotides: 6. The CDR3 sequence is CATSRDRDRGNEKLFF. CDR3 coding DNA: TGTGCCACCAGCAGAGATAGGGACAGGGGAAACGAAAAACTGTTTTTT.

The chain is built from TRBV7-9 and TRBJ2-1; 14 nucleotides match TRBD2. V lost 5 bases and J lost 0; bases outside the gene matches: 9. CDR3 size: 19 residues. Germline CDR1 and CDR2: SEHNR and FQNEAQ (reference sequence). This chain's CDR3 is CASSPSGLAGVPSYNEQFF. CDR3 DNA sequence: TGTGCCAGCAGCCCATCGGGACTAGCGGGGGTGCCCTCCTACAATGAGCAGTTCTTC.

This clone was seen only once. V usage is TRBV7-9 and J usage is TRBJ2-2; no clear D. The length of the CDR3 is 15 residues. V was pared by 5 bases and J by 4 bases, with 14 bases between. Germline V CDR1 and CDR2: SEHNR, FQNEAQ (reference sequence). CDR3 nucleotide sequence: TGTGCCAGCAGCCCCTCCATGACTGGCACCGGGGAGCTGTTTTTT. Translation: CASSPSMTGTGELFF.

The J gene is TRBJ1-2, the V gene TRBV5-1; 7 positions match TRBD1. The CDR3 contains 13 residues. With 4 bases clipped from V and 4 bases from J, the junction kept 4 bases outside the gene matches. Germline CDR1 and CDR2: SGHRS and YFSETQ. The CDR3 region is CASSPGTVYGYTF. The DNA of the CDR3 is TGCGCCAGCAGCCCCGGGACAGTCTATGGCTACACCTTC.

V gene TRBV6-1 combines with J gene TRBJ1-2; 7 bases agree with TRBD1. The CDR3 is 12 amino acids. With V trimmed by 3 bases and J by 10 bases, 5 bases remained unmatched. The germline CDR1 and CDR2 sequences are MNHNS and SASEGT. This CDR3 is CASSDRDRYYTF. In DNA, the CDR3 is TGTGCCAGCAGTGACCGGGACAGATACTACACCTTC.

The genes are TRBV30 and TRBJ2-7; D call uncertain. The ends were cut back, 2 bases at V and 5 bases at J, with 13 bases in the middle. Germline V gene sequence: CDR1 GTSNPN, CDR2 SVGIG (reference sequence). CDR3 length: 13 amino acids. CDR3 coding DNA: TGTGCCTGGAGTTTCTCGGGTTATGACGAGCAGTACTTC. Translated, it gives CAWSFSGYDEQYF.

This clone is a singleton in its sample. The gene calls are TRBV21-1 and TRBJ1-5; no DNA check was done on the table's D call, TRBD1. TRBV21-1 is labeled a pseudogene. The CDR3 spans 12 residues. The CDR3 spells CAPGRCRQPQHF. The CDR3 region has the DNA TGTGCCCCCGGCAGGTGCCGGCAGCCCCAGCATTTT.

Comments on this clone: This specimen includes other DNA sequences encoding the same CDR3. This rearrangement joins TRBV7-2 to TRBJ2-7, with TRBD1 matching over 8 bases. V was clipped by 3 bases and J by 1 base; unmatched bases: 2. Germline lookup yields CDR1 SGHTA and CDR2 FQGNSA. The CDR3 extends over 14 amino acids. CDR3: CASSFDRGSYEQYF. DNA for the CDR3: TGTGCCAGCAGCTTTGACAGGGGATCCTACGAGCAGTACTTC. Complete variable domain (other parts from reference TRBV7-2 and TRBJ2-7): GAGVSQSPSNKVTEKGKDVELRCDPISGHTALYWYRQSLGQGLEFLIYFQGNSAPDKSGLPSDRFSAERTGGSVSTLTIQRTQQEDSAVYLCASSFDRGSYEQYFGPGTRLTVT.

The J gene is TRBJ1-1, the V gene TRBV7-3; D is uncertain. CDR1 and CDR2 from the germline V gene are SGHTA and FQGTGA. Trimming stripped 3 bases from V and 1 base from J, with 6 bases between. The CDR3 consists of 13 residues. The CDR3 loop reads CASSFSRNTEAFF. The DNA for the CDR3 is TGTGCCAGCAGCTTCTCTAGGAACACTGAAGCTTTCTTT.

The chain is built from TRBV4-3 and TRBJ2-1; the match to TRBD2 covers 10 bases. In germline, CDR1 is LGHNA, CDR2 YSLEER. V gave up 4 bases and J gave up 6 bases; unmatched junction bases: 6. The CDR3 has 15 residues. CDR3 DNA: TGCGCCAGCAGCCGCACTAGCGGGGTTTCCAATGAGCAGTTCTTC. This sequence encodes CASSRTSGVSNEQFF.

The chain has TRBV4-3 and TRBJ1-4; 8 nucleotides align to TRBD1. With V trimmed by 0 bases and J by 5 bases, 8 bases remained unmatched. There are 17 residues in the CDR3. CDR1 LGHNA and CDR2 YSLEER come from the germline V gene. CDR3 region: CASSQDWDRLTNEKLFF. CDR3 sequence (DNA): TGCGCCAGCAGCCAAGACTGGGACAGGTTAACAAATGAAAAACTGTTTTTT.

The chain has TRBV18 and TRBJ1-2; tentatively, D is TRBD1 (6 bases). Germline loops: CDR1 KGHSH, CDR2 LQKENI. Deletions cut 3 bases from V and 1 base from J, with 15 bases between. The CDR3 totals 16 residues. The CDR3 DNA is TGTGCCAGCTCACCGTCCGGGGACACCTTTAACTATGGCTACACCTTC. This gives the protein CASSPSGDTFNYGYTF.

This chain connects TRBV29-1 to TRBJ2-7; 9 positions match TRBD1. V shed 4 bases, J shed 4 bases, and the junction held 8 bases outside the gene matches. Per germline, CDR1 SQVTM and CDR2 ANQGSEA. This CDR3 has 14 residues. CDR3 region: CSVVPADRGYEQYF. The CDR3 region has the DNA TGCAGCGTTGTTCCGGCGGACAGGGGATACGAGCAGTACTTC.

CDR3 residues: CASSAGMNTGELFF. CDR3 in DNA: TGTGCCAGTAGCGCGGGGATGAACACCGGGGAGCTGTTTTTT. The rearrangement links TRBV19 to TRBJ2-2; D is possibly TRBD2 (6 bases). CDR1 is LNHDA and CDR2 is SQIVND in the germline V gene (reference sequence). Between the trimmed V and J ends, which lost 6 bases and 1 base, there was a span of 9 bases. CDR3 size: 14 residues.

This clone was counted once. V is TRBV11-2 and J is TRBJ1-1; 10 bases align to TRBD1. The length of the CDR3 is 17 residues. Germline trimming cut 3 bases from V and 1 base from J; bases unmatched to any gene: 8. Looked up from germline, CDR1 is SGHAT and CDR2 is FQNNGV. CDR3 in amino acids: CASSLRGTGVGNTEAFF. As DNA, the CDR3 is TGTGCCAGCAGCTTGCGAGGGACAGGGGTCGGGAACACTGAAGCTTTCTTT.

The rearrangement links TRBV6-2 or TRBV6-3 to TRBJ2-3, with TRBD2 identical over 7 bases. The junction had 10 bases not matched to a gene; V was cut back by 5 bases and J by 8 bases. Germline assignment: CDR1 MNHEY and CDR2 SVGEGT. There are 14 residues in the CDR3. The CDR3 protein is CASSRDYPGFTQYF. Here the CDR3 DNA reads TGTGCCAGCAGTCGGGACTACCCCGGGTTTACGCAGTATTTT.

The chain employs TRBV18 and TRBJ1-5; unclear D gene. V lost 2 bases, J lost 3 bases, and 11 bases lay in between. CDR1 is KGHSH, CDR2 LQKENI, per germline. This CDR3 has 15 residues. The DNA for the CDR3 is TGTGCCAGCTCACCAGGGCTTGAGAACAATCAGCCCCAGCATTTT. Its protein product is CASSPGLENNQPQHF. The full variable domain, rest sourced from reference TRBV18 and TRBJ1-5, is NAGVMQNPRHLVRRRGQEARLRCSPMKGHSHVYWYRQLPEEGLKFMVYLQKENIIDESGMPKERFSAEFPKEGPSILRIQQVVRGDSAAYFCASSPGLENNQPQHFGDGTRLSIL.

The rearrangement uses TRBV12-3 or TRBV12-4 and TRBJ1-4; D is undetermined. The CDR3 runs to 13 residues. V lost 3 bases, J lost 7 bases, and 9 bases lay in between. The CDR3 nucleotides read TGTGCCAGCAGTTTTGAGAGAATTGAAAAACTGTTTTTT. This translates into CASSFERIEKLFF.

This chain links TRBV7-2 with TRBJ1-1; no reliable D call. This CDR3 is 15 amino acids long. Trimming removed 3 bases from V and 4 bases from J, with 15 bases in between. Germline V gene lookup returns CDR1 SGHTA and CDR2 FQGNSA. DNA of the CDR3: TGTGCCAGCAGCTTCGCCGGGAAAGAGGGCACTGAAGCTTTCTTT. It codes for CASSFAGKEGTEAFF.

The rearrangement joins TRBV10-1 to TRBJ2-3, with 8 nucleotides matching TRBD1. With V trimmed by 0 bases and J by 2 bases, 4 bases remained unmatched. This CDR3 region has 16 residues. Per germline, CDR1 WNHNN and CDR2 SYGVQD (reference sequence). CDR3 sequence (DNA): TGCGCCAGCAGTGAGTCGACAGGGGCCTACACAGATACGCAGTATTTT. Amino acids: CASSESTGAYTDTQYF.

The CDR3 protein is CASSAGGAVNEKLFF. Here the CDR3 DNA reads TGTGCCAGCAGTGCAGGGGGCGCTGTAAATGAAAAACTGTTTTTT. J is TRBJ1-4 and V is TRBV2, with TRBD1 matching over 8 bases. The trim removed 4 bases at V and 5 bases at J, leaving 6 bases unmatched. Germline CDR1 reads SNHLY; CDR2 reads FYNNEI. This CDR3 has 15 residues.